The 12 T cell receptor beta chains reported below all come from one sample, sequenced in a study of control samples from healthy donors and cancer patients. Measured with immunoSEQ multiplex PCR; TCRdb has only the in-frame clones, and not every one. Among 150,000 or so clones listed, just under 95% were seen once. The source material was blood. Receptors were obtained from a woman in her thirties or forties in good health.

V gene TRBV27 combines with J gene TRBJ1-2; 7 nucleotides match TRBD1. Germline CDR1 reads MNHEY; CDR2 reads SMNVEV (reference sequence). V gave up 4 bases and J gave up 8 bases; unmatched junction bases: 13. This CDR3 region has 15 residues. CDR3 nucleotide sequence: TGTGCCAGCAGTTCCCGACAGGGTTGGTCGGGAGGCTACACCTTC. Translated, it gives CASSSRQGWSGGYTF.

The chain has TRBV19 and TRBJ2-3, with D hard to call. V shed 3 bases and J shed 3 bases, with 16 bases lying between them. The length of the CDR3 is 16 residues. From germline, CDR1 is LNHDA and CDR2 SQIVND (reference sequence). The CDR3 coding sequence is TGTGCCAGTAGTATGTCGCAGTTGACCGTTACAGATACGCAGTATTTT. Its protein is CASSMSQLTVTDTQYF.

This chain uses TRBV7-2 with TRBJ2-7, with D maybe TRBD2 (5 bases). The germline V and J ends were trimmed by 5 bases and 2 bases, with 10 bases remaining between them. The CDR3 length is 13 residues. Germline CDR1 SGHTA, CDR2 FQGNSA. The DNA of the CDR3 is TGTGCCAGCAGCCGCTTCGGGGCCTACGAGCAGTACTTC. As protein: CASSRFGAYEQYF. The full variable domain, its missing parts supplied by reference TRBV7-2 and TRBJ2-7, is GAGVSQSPSNKVTEKGKDVELRCDPISGHTALYWYRQSLGQGLEFLIYFQGNSAPDKSGLPSDRFSAERTGGSVSTLTIQRTQQEDSAVYLCASSRFGAYEQYFGPGTRLTVT.

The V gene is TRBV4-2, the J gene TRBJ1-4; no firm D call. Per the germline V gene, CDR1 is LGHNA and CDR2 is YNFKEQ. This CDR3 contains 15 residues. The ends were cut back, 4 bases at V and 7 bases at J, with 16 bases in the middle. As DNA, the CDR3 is TGTGCCAGCAGCCCCCGAGACGGCAGCGGTGAAAAACTGTTTTTT. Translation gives CASSPRDGSGEKLFF.

In nucleotides, the CDR3 is TGTGCCTGGAGTGTGGCAAGCTTTAACTATGGCTACACCTTC. It yields the protein CAWSVASFNYGYTF. The V gene is TRBV30, the J gene TRBJ1-2; D not certain. With 0 bases removed from V and 1 base from J, the gap between germline ends came to 9 bases. CDR3 size: 14 residues. The germline gives CDR1 GTSNPN, CDR2 SVGIG (reference sequence).

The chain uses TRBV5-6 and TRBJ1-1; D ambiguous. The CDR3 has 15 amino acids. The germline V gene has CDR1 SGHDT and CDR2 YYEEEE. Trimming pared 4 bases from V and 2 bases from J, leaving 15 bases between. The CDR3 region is CASSGGLRTNTEAFF. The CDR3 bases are TGTGCCAGCAGCGGCGGGCTTCGGACCAACACTGAAGCTTTCTTT.

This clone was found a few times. DNA of the CDR3: TGTGCCAGCAGCCACCTTACGGACAGGGCGGACACTGAAGCTTTCTTT. This gives the protein CASSHLTDRADTEAFF. The chain joins TRBV3-1 (or the pseudogene TRBV3-2) to TRBJ1-1, with 8 bases aligning to TRBD1. The CDR3 length is 16 residues. After removal of 3 bases from V and 3 bases from J, the junction contained 9 bases not matched to a gene. Germline V gives CDR1 LGHDT, CDR2 YNNKEL (reference sequence).

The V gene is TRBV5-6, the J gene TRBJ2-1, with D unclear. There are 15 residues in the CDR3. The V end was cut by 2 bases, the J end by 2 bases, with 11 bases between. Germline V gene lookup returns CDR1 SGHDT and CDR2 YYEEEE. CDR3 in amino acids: CASSFRPATYNEQFF. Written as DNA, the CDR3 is TGTGCCAGCAGCTTTAGGCCCGCCACCTACAATGAGCAGTTCTTC.

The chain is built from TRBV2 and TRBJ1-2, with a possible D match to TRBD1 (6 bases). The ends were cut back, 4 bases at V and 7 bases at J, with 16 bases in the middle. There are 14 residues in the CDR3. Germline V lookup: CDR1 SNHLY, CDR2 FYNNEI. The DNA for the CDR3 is TGTGCCAGCAGTGGGACAGTAGTGGGGAGTGGCTACACCTTC. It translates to CASSGTVVGSGYTF.

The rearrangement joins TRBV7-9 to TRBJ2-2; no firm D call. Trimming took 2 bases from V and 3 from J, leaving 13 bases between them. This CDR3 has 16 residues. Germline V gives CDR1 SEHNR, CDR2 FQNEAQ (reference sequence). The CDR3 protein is CASSLIGYLDTGELFF. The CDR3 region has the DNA TGTGCCAGCAGCTTAATAGGGTACCTAGACACCGGGGAGCTGTTTTTT.

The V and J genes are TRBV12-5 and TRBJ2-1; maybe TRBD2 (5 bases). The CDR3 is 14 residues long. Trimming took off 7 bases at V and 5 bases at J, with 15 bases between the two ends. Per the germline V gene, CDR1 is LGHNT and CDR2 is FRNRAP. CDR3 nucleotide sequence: TGTGCTAGTGTCGGAGGACCCCACGACAATGAGCAGTTCTTC. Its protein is CASVGGPHDNEQFF.

The CDR3 here is CSVVKGGDEKLFF. CDR3 nucleotide sequence: TGCAGCGTTGTTAAAGGGGGCGACGAAAAACTGTTTTTT. The chain links TRBV29-1 to TRBJ1-4; 7 bases are a match to TRBD1. V trimming: 4 bases; J trimming: 8 bases; junction bases outside the gene matches: 7. The CDR3 has 13 residues. Germline V lookup: CDR1 SQVTM, CDR2 ANQGSEA. The full variable domain, in which reference TRBV29-1 and TRBJ1-4 provide the parts outside the CDR3, is SAVISQKPSRDICQRGTSLTIQCQVDSQVTMMFWYRQQPGQSLTLIATANQGSEATYESGFVIDKFPISRPNLTFSTLTVSNMSPEDSSIYLCSVVKGGDEKLFFGSGTQLSVL.